This T cell receptor (beta chain) was identified during a study of T cell changes during pregnancy in multiple sclerosis. TCRdb's table, derived via immunoSEQ multiplex PCR, lists solely in-frame clones and lacks some. The table shows 70,000 to 100,000 clones, with 93% occurring only once. V was pared by 0 bases and J by 3 bases, with 15 bases between. Germline values: CDR1 MNHEY, CDR2 SMNVEV (reference sequence). CDR3 length: 16 residues. V is TRBV27 and J is TRBJ2-7; D may be TRBD2 (6 bases). The TCR comes from a female donor in good health, enrolled as a control in a pregnancy study. Source: peripheral blood, taken in the third trimester of pregnancy. The CDR3 loop is CASSLSGGANSYEQYF. The CDR3 DNA reads TGTGCCAGCAGTTTATCGGGAGGCGCAAACAGCTACGAGCAGTACTTC.